These 12 T cell receptor beta chains were sequenced from one sample in a study of blood T cell repertoires in COVID-19. Assay: immunoSEQ multiplex PCR; the TCRdb copy retains only in-frame clones and omits some. Among roughly 200,000 clones listed, roughly 80% were seen once. Sequencing was performed on peripheral blood. These receptors originate from a woman in her forties with COVID-19, enrolled during active disease.

The genes are TRBV4-1 and TRBJ2-1; D unresolved. Germline-derived CDR1 and CDR2 are MGHRA and YSYEKL. V was clipped by 1 base and J by 12 bases, with 13 bases between them. The length of the CDR3 is 13 residues. The CDR3: CASSQGGDHGQFF. The CDR3 coding sequence is TGCGCCAGCAGCCAAGGCGGTGATCACGGGCAGTTCTTC.

This clone was counted between two and nine times. The chain links TRBV5-1 to TRBJ2-2, with 7 bases that match TRBD1. This CDR3 is 15 amino acids long. The germline V gene encodes CDR1 SGHRS and CDR2 YFSETQ. The V and J ends lost 1 base and 5 bases, in that order; junction bases with no gene match: 5. This CDR3 reads CASSLTGETTGELFF. CDR3 bases: TGCGCCAGCAGCTTGACAGGGGAAACAACCGGGGAGCTGTTTTTT.

The J gene is TRBJ2-2, the V gene TRBV5-6; 9 bases agree with TRBD2. J gave up 4 bases and V 2 bases, and 3 bases lay outside the gene matches. CDR3 length: 15 amino acids. The germline CDR1 and CDR2 sequences are SGHDT and YYEEEE. The CDR3: CASSLIAGATGELFF. For the CDR3, the DNA is TGTGCCAGCAGCTTAATAGCGGGAGCCACCGGGGAGCTGTTTTTT.

The rearrangement uses TRBV3-1 (or the pseudogene TRBV3-2) and TRBJ1-6, with D possibly matching TRBD1 (5 bases). The length of the CDR3 is 15 residues. Germline CDR1 reads LGHDT; CDR2 reads YNNKEL (reference sequence). Trimming took off 3 bases at V and 10 bases at J, with 16 bases between the two ends. The CDR3 DNA sequence: TGTGCCAGCAGCCACCGGGACTCCTTATGGTCACCCCTCCACTTT. The encoded protein is CASSHRDSLWSPLHF.

The V and J genes are TRBV28 and TRBJ2-7; 12 nucleotides match TRBD1. Germline assignment: CDR1 MDHEN and CDR2 SYDVKM. The CDR3 is made up of 15 amino acids. J lost 3 bases, V lost 5 bases, and 5 bases had no gene match. CDR3 protein: CASSNRDRGLYEQYF. The CDR3 DNA is TGTGCCAGCAGTAACCGGGACAGGGGGCTCTACGAGCAGTACTTC. The complete variable domain, with remaining parts taken from reference TRBV28 and TRBJ2-7, reads DVKVTQSSRYLVKRTGEKVFLECVQDMDHENMFWYRQDPGLGLRLIYFSYDVKMKEKGDIPEGYSVSREKKERFSLILESASTNQTSMYLCASSNRDRGLYEQYFGPGTRLTVT.

This chain joins TRBV4-1 and TRBJ2-7, with D maybe TRBD1 (5 bases). The CDR3 is 13 residues long. V dropped 0 bases and J dropped 7 bases, with 10 bases sitting between them. Germline V gene sequence: CDR1 MGHRA, CDR2 YSYEKL. CDR3 sequence reads: CASSQDQGREQYF. DNA of the CDR3: TGCGCCAGCAGCCAAGATCAGGGCAGGGAGCAGTACTTC.

CDR3 DNA: TGTGCCAGCAGTTTTGCAGGTTTTGAAGCTTTCTTT. This gives the protein CASSFAGFEAFF. V and J are TRBV12-3 or TRBV12-4 and TRBJ1-1; D gene unclear. This CDR3 contains 12 residues. Trimming stripped 3 bases from V and 7 bases from J, with 9 bases between.

The chain is built from TRBV7-8 and TRBJ2-5, with TRBD1 matching over 11 bases. The CDR3 extends over 14 amino acids. V dropped 5 bases and J dropped 4; count of bases not matched to a gene: 3. CDR1 and CDR2 (germline): SGHVS, FQNEAQ. The CDR3 reads CASSRDRGGETQYF. The CDR3 region has the DNA TGTGCCAGCAGCCGGGACAGGGGGGGAGAGACCCAGTACTTC.

The V gene is TRBV28, the J gene TRBJ1-4; 7 nucleotides agree with TRBD1. Germline V gene data show CDR1 as MDHEN and CDR2 as SYDVKM. With 5 bases clipped from V and 6 bases from J, the junction kept 12 bases outside the gene matches. CDR3 length equals 16 residues. CDR3 DNA: TGTGCCAGCAGTGCAAACAGGGGTGGGTCCTATGAAAAACTGTTTTTT. Its translation: CASSANRGGSYEKLFF. Full variable domain (outside the CDR3, taken from reference TRBV28 and TRBJ1-4): DVKVTQSSRYLVKRTGEKVFLECVQDMDHENMFWYRQDPGLGLRLIYFSYDVKMKEKGDIPEGYSVSREKKERFSLILESASTNQTSMYLCASSANRGGSYEKLFFGSGTQLSVL.

The rearrangement joins TRBV7-3 to TRBJ2-5; D perhaps matches TRBD2 (7 bases). Germline CDR1 SGHTA, CDR2 FQGTGA. The CDR3 length is 15 residues. The V end was cut by 5 bases, the J end by 4 bases, with 17 bases between. The CDR3 protein is CASSPRWGGAETQYF. The CDR3 DNA is TGTGCCAGCAGCCCCCGTTGGGGGGGGGCAGAGACCCAGTACTTC.

The rearrangement joins TRBV7-2 to TRBJ1-1, with 8 bases matching TRBD1. V lost 5 bases to trimming and J lost 9 bases; unmatched junction nucleotides: 8. Per germline, CDR1 SGHTA and CDR2 FQGNSA. This CDR3 is built from 13 residues. The CDR3 is CASSSRTGLKAFF. CDR3 nucleotide sequence: TGTGCCAGCAGCAGCCGGACAGGGCTTAAAGCTTTCTTT. Filled out from reference TRBV7-2 and TRBJ1-1, the complete variable domain reads GAGVSQSPSNKVTEKGKDVELRCDPISGHTALYWYRQSLGQGLEFLIYFQGNSAPDKSGLPSDRFSAERTGGSVSTLTIQRTQQEDSAVYLCASSSRTGLKAFFGQGTRLTVV.

The V and J genes are TRBV6-5 and TRBJ2-4; 8 bases are a match to TRBD1. CDR1 and CDR2 (germline): MNHEY, SVGAGI. The CDR3 has 14 amino acids. V dropped 6 bases and J dropped 4; count of bases not matched to a gene: 5. CDR3 region: CASSLDRVKNIQYF. The DNA for the CDR3 is TGTGCCAGCAGCCTGGACAGGGTTAAAAACATTCAGTACTTC.